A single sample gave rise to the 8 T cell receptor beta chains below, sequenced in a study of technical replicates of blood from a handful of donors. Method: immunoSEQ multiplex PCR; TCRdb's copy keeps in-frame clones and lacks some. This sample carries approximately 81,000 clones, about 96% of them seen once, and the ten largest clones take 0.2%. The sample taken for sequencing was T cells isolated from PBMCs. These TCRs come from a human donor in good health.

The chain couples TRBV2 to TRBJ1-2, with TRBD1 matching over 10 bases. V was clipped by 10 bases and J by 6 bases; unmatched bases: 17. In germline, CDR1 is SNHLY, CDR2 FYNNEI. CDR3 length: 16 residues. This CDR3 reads CAIDTSRTGGFDGYTF. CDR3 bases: TGTGCCATCGACACCTCGCGGACAGGGGGGTTTGATGGCTACACCTTC.

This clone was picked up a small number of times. CDR3 bases: TGCAGCGTTGCCCTCCGTATGAACACTGAAGCTTTCTTT. Protein sequence: CSVALRMNTEAFF. This chain connects TRBV29-1 to TRBJ1-1; no reliable D call. From germline, CDR1 is SQVTM and CDR2 ANQGSEA. V gave up 4 bases and J gave up 0 bases, with 9 bases separating them. This CDR3 is 13 amino acids long. The full variable domain, its missing parts supplied by reference TRBV29-1 and TRBJ1-1, is SAVISQKPSRDICQRGTSLTIQCQVDSQVTMMFWYRQQPGQSLTLIATANQGSEATYESGFVIDKFPISRPNLTFSTLTVSNMSPEDSSIYLCSVALRMNTEAFFGQGTRLTVV.

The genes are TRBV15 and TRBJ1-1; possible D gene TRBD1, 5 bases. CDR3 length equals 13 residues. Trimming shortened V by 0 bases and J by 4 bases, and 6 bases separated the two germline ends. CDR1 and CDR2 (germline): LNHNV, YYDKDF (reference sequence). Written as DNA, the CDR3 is TGTGCCACCAGCAGAGACAGGGTCACTGAAGCTTTCTTT. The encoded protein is CATSRDRVTEAFF. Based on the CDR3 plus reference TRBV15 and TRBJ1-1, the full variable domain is DAMVIQNPRYQVTQFGKPVTLSCSQTLNHNVMYWYQQKSSQAPKLLFHYYDKDFNNEADTPDNFQSRRPNTSFCFLDIRSPGLGDTAMYLCATSRDRVTEAFFGQGTRLTVV.

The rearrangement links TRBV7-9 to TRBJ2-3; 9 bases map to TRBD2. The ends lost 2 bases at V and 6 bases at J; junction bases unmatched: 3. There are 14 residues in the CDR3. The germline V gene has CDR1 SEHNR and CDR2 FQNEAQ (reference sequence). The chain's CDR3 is CASSLLAGIDTQYF. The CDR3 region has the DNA TGTGCCAGCAGCTTACTAGCGGGGATTGATACGCAGTATTTT.

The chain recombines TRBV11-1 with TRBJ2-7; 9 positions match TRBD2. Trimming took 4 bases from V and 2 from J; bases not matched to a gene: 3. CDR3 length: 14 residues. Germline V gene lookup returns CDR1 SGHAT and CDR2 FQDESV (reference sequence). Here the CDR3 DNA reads TGTGCCAGCAGCTACGGCGGGGGGGCCTACGAGCAGTACTTC. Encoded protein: CASSYGGGAYEQYF.

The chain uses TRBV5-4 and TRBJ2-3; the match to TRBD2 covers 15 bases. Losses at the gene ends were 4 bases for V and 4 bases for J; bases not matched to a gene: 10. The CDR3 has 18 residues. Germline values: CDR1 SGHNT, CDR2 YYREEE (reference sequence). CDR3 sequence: CASSPPGLAGGEADTQYF. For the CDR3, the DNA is TGTGCCAGCAGCCCGCCAGGACTAGCGGGGGGGGAGGCAGATACGCAGTATTTT. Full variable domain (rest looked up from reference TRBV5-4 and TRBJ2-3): ETGVTQSPTHLIKTRGQQVTLRCSSQSGHNTVSWYQQALGQGPQFIFQYYREEENGRGNFPPRFSGLQFPNYSSELNVNALELDDSALYLCASSPPGLAGGEADTQYFGPGTRLTVL.

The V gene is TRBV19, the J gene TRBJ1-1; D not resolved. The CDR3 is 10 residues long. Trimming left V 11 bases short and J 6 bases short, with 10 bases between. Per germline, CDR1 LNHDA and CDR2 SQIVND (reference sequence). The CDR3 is CALEVPEAFF. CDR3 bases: TGTGCCCTGGAGGTTCCTGAAGCTTTCTTT.

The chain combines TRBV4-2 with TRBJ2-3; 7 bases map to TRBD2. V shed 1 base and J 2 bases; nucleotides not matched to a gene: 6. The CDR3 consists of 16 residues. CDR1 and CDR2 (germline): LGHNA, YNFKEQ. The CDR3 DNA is TGTGCCAGCAGCCAAGTGACCAGCGGGATCACAGATACGCAGTATTTT. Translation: CASSQVTSGITDTQYF.